Below, one TCR beta chain is given with its context. Repertoires were generated with immunoSEQ multiplex PCR, while TCRdb's copy carries only in-frame clones and drops some. The sample includes approximately 530,000 clones, 90% to 96% seen only once; the top ten take about 0.06%. The CDR3 has 16 amino acids. V dropped 1 base and J dropped 3 bases, with 16 bases sitting between them. Germline V CDR1 and CDR2: MNHNS, SASEGT. The sample belongs to a study of shared clonotypes between healthy human individuals. There were no recent acute infections or vaccinations among the donors, who were healthy HIV-negative adults.

The TCR sequence derives from a woman in her twenties or thirties in good health. The sequencing input was naive CD4+ T cells sorted from blood. Documented subset: CD45RA+ positively selected. This chain connects TRBV6-1 to TRBJ2-7, with D perhaps given as TRBD1 or TRBD2 (9 bases each). This CDR3 is CASSEVLAGQGYEQYF. CDR3 DNA sequence: TGTGCCAGCAGTGAAGTTCTAGCGGGACAGGGCTACGAGCAGTACTTC.